These 16 T cell receptor beta chains share one sample of origin, sequenced in a study of blood T cell repertoires in COVID-19. This table comes from immunoSEQ multiplex PCR, and its TCRdb copy is limited to in-frame clones, with some not included. The sample holds fewer than 130,000 clones, 85% seen once. The sequencing input was peripheral blood. The receptors here all came from a human donor in a cohort sampled during active COVID-19.

V and J are TRBV19 and TRBJ1-4; a possible D gene is TRBD1 (6 bases). Germline V CDR1 and CDR2: LNHDA, SQIVND (reference sequence). The CDR3 is 14 amino acids. Trimming shortened V by 6 bases and J by 3 bases, and 11 bases separated the two germline ends. The chain's CDR3 is CASSHREANEKLFF. The CDR3 nucleotides are TGTGCCAGTAGCCACAGGGAAGCTAATGAAAAACTGTTTTTT.

The V and J genes are TRBV2 and TRBJ2-2, with D possibly TRBD1 on 6 matching bases. Trimming stripped 7 bases from V and 4 bases from J, with 13 bases between. The CDR3 has 14 amino acids. From germline, CDR1 is SNHLY and CDR2 FYNNEI. The CDR3: CASKDRESTGELFF. The CDR3 DNA sequence: TGTGCCAGCAAGGACAGAGAGTCCACCGGGGAGCTGTTTTTT.

The chain joins TRBV28 to TRBJ1-6; possibly TRBD1 for D (6 bases). Per the germline V gene, CDR1 is MDHEN and CDR2 is SYDVKM. CDR3 length: 15 amino acids. Between the trimmed V and J ends, which lost 7 bases and 6 bases, there was a span of 16 bases. The CDR3 loop reads CASTRRGVGNSPLHF. CDR3 nucleotides: TGTGCCAGCACCCGCAGGGGCGTGGGTAATTCACCCCTCCACTTT.

The chain uses TRBV11-2 and TRBJ2-7; no reliable D call. There are 13 residues in the CDR3. Germline lookup yields CDR1 SGHAT and CDR2 FQNNGV. The ends were cut back, 5 bases at V and 0 bases at J, with 8 bases in the middle. The CDR3 region is CASSLHTSYEQYF. Here the CDR3 DNA reads TGTGCCAGCAGCCTTCACACCTCCTACGAGCAGTACTTC.

The chain carries TRBV15 and TRBJ1-5; the match to TRBD1 covers 9 bases. The germline CDR1 and CDR2 sequences are LNHNV and YYDKDF (reference sequence). The J segment lost 3 bases and the V segment lost 6 bases, leaving 3 bases of the junction unmatched. This CDR3 has 14 residues. As DNA, the CDR3 is TGTGCCACCAGAGGGACAGGGACCAATCAGCCCCAGCATTTT. Translating gives CATRGTGTNQPQHF.

J is TRBJ1-6 and V is TRBV6-1, with D hard to call. The V gene's germline CDR1 is MNHNS and CDR2 SASEGT. The V gene lost 3 bases and the J gene lost 0 bases, with 9 bases spanning the gap. The CDR3 loop spans 16 amino acids. The CDR3 nucleotides read TGTGCCAGCAGTGATTTGGGGAGCTCCTATAATTCACCCCTCCACTTT. Protein sequence: CASSDLGSSYNSPLHF.

The CDR3 reads CASNGGGAKNIQYF. DNA of the CDR3: TGTGCCAGCAACGGGGGGGGAGCCAAAAACATTCAGTACTTC. V is TRBV28 and J is TRBJ2-4; 8 nucleotides agree with TRBD2. Losses at the gene ends were 7 bases for V and 0 bases for J; bases not matched to a gene: 2. Per germline, CDR1 MDHEN and CDR2 SYDVKM. This CDR3 comprises 14 residues. Together with reference TRBV28 and TRBJ2-4, the CDR3 gives the full variable domain: DVKVTQSSRYLVKRTGEKVFLECVQDMDHENMFWYRQDPGLGLRLIYFSYDVKMKEKGDIPEGYSVSREKKERFSLILESASTNQTSMYLCASNGGGAKNIQYFGAGTRLSVL.

The rearrangement joins TRBV6-5 to TRBJ2-1; 10 bases align to TRBD2. Germline CDR1 reads MNHEY; CDR2 reads SVGAGI. The CDR3 contains 15 residues. Trimming removed 7 bases from V and 8 bases from J; junction bases left unmatched: 11. CDR3 sequence (DNA): TGTGCCAGCAACTCGATTCCTAGCGGGAGAGATGAGCAGTTCTTC. Amino acid sequence: CASNSIPSGRDEQFF.

V gene TRBV10-3 combines with J gene TRBJ1-2, with 7 nucleotides matching TRBD1. The CDR3 sequence is 17 residues long. CDR1 and CDR2 from the germline V gene are ENHRY and SYGVKD. J lost 3 bases, V lost 3 bases, and 13 bases had no gene match. The CDR3 sequence is CAISESNRDRGDYGYTF. CDR3 DNA sequence: TGTGCCATCAGTGAATCAAACCGGGACAGAGGAGACTATGGCTACACCTTC.

This chain joins TRBV27 and TRBJ2-3, with 12 positions matching TRBD1. Germline V lookup: CDR1 MNHEY, CDR2 SMNVEV (reference sequence). V shed 4 bases and J 6 bases; nucleotides not matched to a gene: 11. This CDR3 is 17 amino acids long. The CDR3 sequence: CASSSTPGQGAGDTQYF. For the CDR3, the DNA is TGTGCCAGCAGTTCAACACCGGGACAGGGGGCGGGCGATACGCAGTATTTT.

This chain uses TRBV3-1 (or the pseudogene TRBV3-2) with TRBJ1-3; no clear D. The CDR3 contains 13 residues. With 4 bases removed from V and 4 bases from J, the gap between germline ends came to 8 bases. The V gene's germline CDR1 is LGHDT and CDR2 YNNKEL (reference sequence). Here the CDR3 reads CASSPSRGNTIYF. In DNA form, the CDR3 reads TGTGCCAGCAGCCCGTCCCGGGGAAACACCATATATTTT.

The chain has TRBV29-1 and TRBJ2-2; 8 bases map to TRBD1. V lost 6 bases to trimming and J lost 1 base; unmatched junction nucleotides: 7. Germline CDR1 and CDR2: SQVTM and ANQGSEA. The CDR3 contains 15 residues. CDR3 in DNA: TGCAGCGTCCACGCCGGGACAGGGAACACCGGGGAGCTGTTTTTT. Translation: CSVHAGTGNTGELFF.

In its sample, this clone was seen once. This chain uses TRBV5-4 with TRBJ2-1; a weak D match, TRBD1 (6 bases). Germline CDR1 SGHNT, CDR2 YYREEE (reference sequence). The CDR3 totals 15 residues. Trimming shortened V by 2 bases and J by 5 bases, and 14 bases separated the two germline ends. The CDR3 reads CASSLEQGIHNEQFF. DNA for the CDR3: TGTGCCAGCAGCTTAGAACAGGGTATCCACAATGAGCAGTTCTTC.

In its sample, this clone was seen once. This CDR3 is also generated by other DNA sequences in the sample. The CDR3: CASSYSLAATYEQYF. Here the CDR3 DNA reads TGTGCCAGCAGTTACTCCCTAGCGGCAACCTACGAGCAGTACTTC. This chain connects TRBV6-6 to TRBJ2-7; 7 bases are shared with TRBD2. Germline V CDR1 and CDR2: MNHNY, SVGAGI (reference sequence). CDR3 size: 15 residues. J was trimmed by 2 bases and V by 0 bases; bases with no gene match: 4.

The CDR3 region is CAISSGTGAYEQYF. The CDR3 DNA reads as TGTGCCATCAGTTCCGGGACAGGGGCCTACGAGCAGTACTTC. The chain employs TRBV10-3 and TRBJ2-7, with 10 positions matching TRBD1. The CDR3 is 14 residues long. The germline V gene encodes CDR1 ENHRY and CDR2 SYGVKD. The trim removed 5 bases at V and 2 bases at J, leaving 3 bases unmatched.

The chain uses TRBV5-1 and TRBJ2-1; no reliable D call. The CDR3 spans 14 residues. With 4 bases removed from V and 6 bases from J, the gap between germline ends came to 14 bases. Germline-derived CDR1 and CDR2 are SGHRS and YFSETQ. This CDR3 is CASSLTGVPNEQFF. CDR3 in DNA: TGCGCCAGCAGCCTTACCGGAGTACCCAATGAGCAGTTCTTC.